The entry below describes one TCR beta chain. The sample belongs to a study of blood T cell repertoires in COVID-19. Clones were sequenced by immunoSEQ multiplex PCR, and TCRdb holds only the in-frame ones, with some missing. The profile covers almost 250,000 clones, with 65% to 90% appearing a single time and 8.5% to 9.5% taken by the ten largest. This CDR3 comprises 13 residues. From germline, CDR1 is SGHTA and CDR2 FQGNSA. This clonotype originated in a woman aged 50 to 65 with acute COVID-19. The sequencing input was PBMCs or T cells enriched from blood (not recorded which). J is TRBJ2-3 and V is TRBV7-2; TRBD1 matches at 9 bases. CDR3 in amino acids: CAGGQGPTDTQYF. CDR3 DNA sequence: TGTGCAGGGGGACAGGGACCCACAGATACGCAGTATTTT.